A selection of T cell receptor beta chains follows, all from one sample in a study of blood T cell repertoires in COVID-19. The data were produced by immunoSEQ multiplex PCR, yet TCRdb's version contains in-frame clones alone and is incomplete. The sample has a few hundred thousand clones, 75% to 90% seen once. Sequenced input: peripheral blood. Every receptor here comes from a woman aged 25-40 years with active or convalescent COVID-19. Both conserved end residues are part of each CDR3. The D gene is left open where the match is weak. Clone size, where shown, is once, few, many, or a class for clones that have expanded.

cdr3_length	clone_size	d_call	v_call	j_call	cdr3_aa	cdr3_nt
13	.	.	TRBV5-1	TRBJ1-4	CASSLAPKEKLFF	TGCGCCAGCAGCTTGGCCCCAAAAGAAAAACTGTTTTTT
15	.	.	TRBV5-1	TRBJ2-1	CASSPEGPSYNEQFF	TGCGCCAGCAGCCCCGAGGGCCCGTCCTACAATGAGCAGTTCTTC
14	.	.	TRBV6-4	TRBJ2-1	CASSVRASYNEQFF	TGTGCCAGCAGTGTGCGGGCTTCCTACAATGAGCAGTTCTTC
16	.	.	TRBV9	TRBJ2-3	CASSVTPGLSTDTQYF	TGTGCCAGCAGCGTTACACCGGGACTTAGCACAGATACGCAGTATTTT
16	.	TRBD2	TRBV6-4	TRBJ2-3	CASSDSTSGGADTQYF	TGTGCCAGCAGTGACTCGACTAGCGGGGGGGCAGATACGCAGTATTTT
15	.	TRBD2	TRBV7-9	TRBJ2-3	CASSSGTRNTDTQYF	TGTGCCAGCAGCTCCGGGACTAGAAACACAGATACGCAGTATTTT
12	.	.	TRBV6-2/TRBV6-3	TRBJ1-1	CASSYLSTEAFF	TGTGCCAGCAGTTACTTGTCTACTGAAGCTTTCTTT
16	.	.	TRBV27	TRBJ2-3	CASSLLASGQMGTQYF	TGTGCCAGCAGTTTATTAGCCAGCGGTCAGATGGGGACGCAGTATTTT
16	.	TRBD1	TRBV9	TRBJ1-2	CASSVGGTGTWYGYTF	TGTGCCAGCAGCGTAGGGGGGACAGGAACTTGGTATGGCTACACCTTC
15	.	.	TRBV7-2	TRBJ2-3	CASSSGQPYTDTQYF	TGTGCCAGCAGCTCCGGACAACCGTACACAGATACGCAGTATTTT
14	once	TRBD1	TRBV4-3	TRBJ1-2	CASSQGTGMGGYTF	TGCGCCAGCAGCCAAGGGACAGGGATGGGCGGCTACACCTTC
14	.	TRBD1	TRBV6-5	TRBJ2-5	CASRRQGSSGTQYF	TGTGCCAGCAGACGACAGGGATCCAGTGGAACCCAGTACTTC
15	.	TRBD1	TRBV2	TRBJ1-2	CASSETARGLHGYTF	TGTGCCAGCAGTGAAACCGCCAGGGGGCTTCATGGCTACACCTTC
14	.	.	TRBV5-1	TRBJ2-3	CASSSIGQRDTQYF	TGCGCCAGCAGCTCAATTGGACAGCGAGATACGCAGTATTTT
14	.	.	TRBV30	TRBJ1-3	CAWSPLRSGNTIYF	TGTGCCTGGAGTCCCCTCCGCTCTGGAAACACCATATATTTT
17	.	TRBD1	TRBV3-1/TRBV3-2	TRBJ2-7	CASSQARSTGGSYEQYF	TGTGCCAGCAGCCAGGCTAGGTCGACAGGGGGTTCCTACGAGCAGTACTTC
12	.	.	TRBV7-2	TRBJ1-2	CASSVTGSGYTF	TGTGCCAGCAGCGTGACAGGATCTGGCTACACCTTC
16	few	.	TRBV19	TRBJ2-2	CASSTSGIRSTGELFF	TGTGCCAGTAGTACGTCAGGGATACGGAGCACCGGGGAGCTGTTTTTT
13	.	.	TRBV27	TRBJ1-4	CASSLFKNEKLFF	TGTGCCAGCAGTTTATTCAAAAATGAAAAACTGTTTTTT
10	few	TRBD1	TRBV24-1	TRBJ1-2	CATRTRDSTF	TGTGCCACCAGGACCCGGGACAGCACCTTC
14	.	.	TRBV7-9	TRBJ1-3	CASSFRDPGNTIYF	TGTGCCAGCAGCTTCAGGGATCCTGGAAACACCATATATTTT
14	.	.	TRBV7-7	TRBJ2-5	CASSLSRVGKTQYF	TGTGCTAGCAGCTTAAGCAGGGTTGGGAAGACCCAGTACTTC
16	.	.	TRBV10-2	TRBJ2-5	CASSDRRGGLGETQYF	TGCGCCAGCAGTGACAGAAGGGGGGGGCTCGGAGAGACCCAGTACTTC
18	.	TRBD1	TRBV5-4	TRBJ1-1	CASSLGSPGTGVGTEAFF	TGTGCCAGCAGCTTGGGGAGCCCCGGGACAGGGGTGGGCACTGAAGCTTTCTTT
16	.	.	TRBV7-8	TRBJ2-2	CASSPRDSPPPGELFF	TGTGCCAGCAGCCCCAGAGACTCACCTCCCCCCGGGGAGCTGTTTTTT
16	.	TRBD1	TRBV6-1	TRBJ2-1	CASSQAGQGAYNEQFF	TGTGCCAGCAGTCAAGCAGGACAGGGGGCGTATAATGAGCAGTTCTTC
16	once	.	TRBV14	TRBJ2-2	CASSLGSSANTGELFF	TGTGCCAGCAGCCTCGGCAGCAGCGCGAACACCGGGGAGCTGTTTTTT
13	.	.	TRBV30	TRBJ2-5	CAWKAGDKETQYF	TGTGCCTGGAAGGCAGGGGACAAAGAGACCCAGTACTTC
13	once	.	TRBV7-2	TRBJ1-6	CASNSYRNSPLHF	TGTGCCAGTAACTCGTACAGAAATTCACCCCTCCACTTT
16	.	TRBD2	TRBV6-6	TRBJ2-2	CASSSDTSVRPGELFF	TGTGCCAGCAGCTCCGATACTAGCGTCCGTCCGGGGGAGCTGTTTTTT
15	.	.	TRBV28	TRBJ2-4	CASSSLSGVRNIQYF	TGTGCCAGCAGTTCGCTATCAGGGGTAAGAAACATTCAGTACTTC
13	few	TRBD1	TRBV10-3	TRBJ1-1	CAISESARGEAFF	TGTGCCATCAGTGAGTCAGCCAGGGGGGAAGCTTTCTTT
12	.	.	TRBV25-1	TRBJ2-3	CASSESTDTQYF	TGTGCCAGCAGTGAATCTACAGATACGCAGTATTTT
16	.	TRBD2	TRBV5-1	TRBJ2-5	CASSLEGTSAGGTQYF	TGCGCCAGCAGCTTGGAGGGGACTAGCGCCGGGGGGACCCAGTACTTC
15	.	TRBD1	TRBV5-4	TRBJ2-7	CASSFVGQSSYEQYF	TGTGCCAGCAGCTTTGTGGGACAGTCGTCCTACGAGCAGTACTTC
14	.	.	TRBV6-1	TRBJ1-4	CASSGRGLNEKLFF	TGTGCCAGCAGTGGCAGGGGTCTTAATGAAAAACTGTTTTTT
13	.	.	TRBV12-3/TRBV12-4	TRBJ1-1	CASSLYGNTEAFF	TGTGCCAGCAGTTTGTACGGGAACACTGAAGCTTTCTTT
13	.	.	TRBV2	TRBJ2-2	CASIRGYTGELFF	TGTGCCAGCATACGAGGCTACACCGGGGAGCTGTTTTTT
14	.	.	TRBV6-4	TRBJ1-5	CASSMKPADQPQHF	TGTGCCAGCAGTATGAAGCCTGCGGATCAGCCCCAGCATTTT
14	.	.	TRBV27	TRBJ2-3	CASSLGQDTDTQYF	TGTGCCAGCAGTTTAGGTCAGGACACAGATACGCAGTATTTT
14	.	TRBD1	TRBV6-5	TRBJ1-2	CASRQTGGRHGYTF	TGTGCCAGCCGTCAGACAGGGGGTAGACATGGCTACACCTTC
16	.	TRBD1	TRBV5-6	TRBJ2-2	CASSLGDRGNTGELFF	TGTGCCAGCAGCTTGGGGGACAGGGGGAACACCGGGGAGCTGTTTTTT
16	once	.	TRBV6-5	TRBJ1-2	CASSYGAMGRGYGYTF	TGTGCCAGCAGTTACGGGGCGATGGGCAGGGGCTATGGCTACACCTTC
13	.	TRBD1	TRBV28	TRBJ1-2	CASAYRGLGGYTF	TGTGCCAGCGCCTACAGGGGGCTGGGGGGCTACACCTTC
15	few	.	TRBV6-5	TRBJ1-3	CASSPSGGSGNTIYF	TGTGCCAGCAGTCCCTCCGGGGGCTCTGGAAACACCATATATTTT
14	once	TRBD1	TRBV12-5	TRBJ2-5	CASGPSGGQETQYF	TGTGCTAGTGGCCCTTCAGGGGGCCAAGAGACCCAGTACTTC
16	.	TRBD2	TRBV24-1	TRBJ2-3	CATSDSLAGSTDTQYF	TGTGCCACCAGTGATTCTCTAGCGGGGAGCACAGATACGCAGTATTTT
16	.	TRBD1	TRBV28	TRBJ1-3	CASSSRGQISGNTIYF	TGTGCCAGCAGTTCAAGGGGACAGATCTCTGGAAACACCATATATTTT
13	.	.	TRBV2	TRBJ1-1	CASIQSLNTEAFF	TGTGCCAGCATACAATCATTGAACACTGAAGCTTTCTTT
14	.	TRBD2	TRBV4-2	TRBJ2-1	CASSLSGGGNEQFF	TGTGCCAGCAGCCTTAGCGGGGGGGGCAATGAGCAGTTCTTC
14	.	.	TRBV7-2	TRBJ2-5	CASSLEGGRETQYF	TGTGCCAGCAGCTTAGAAGGGGGTAGGGAGACCCAGTACTTC
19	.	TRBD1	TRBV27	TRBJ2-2	CASSPLRTGSFGFTGELFF	TGTGCCAGCAGTCCCCTCCGGACAGGCTCCTTCGGGTTCACCGGGGAGCTGTTTTTT
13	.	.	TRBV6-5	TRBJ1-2	CASTRASFYGYTF	TGTGCCAGCACGCGGGCCTCCTTCTATGGCTACACCTTC
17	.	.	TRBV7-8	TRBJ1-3	CASSLTSIPGWWDTIYF	TGTGCCAGCAGCTTAACGAGTATTCCAGGGTGGTGGGACACCATATATTTT
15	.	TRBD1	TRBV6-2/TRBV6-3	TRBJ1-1	CASSYSTGGVTEAFF	TGTGCCAGCAGTTACTCAACAGGGGGAGTAACTGAAGCTTTCTTT